This T cell receptor (beta chain) was captured by sequencing in a study of cytomegalovirus exposure and HLA in healthy donors. Study-wide results and limits: For most TCR beta V segments, an earlier analysis put the productive rate at about 90% or about 30% of the time. In a later analysis, donors in an Asian-associated ancestry cluster reportedly had fewer N-insertions in productive TCRs than the cohort mean. One cluster of highly shared sequence variants probably arose as a sequencing artifact. As was reported, the HLA-A and HLA-B alleles of most subjects were accurately predicted from TCR beta sequences.

The CDR3 loop spans 15 amino acids. From germline, CDR1 is SQVTM and CDR2 ANQGSEA. V was cut by 6 bases and J by 8 bases, with 25 bases left in between. The PCR employed 60 Vbeta primers together with 13 Jbeta primers. Generated by immunoSEQ multiplex PCR, the TCRdb table keeps only in-frame clones and is missing some. The repertoire holds around 130,000 clones, around 77% seen once, with over 0.9% in the top ten. In regard to this clone: The antigen remains unidentified.

The clonotype was recovered from a woman aged 60 to 75 in good health and CMV-seronegative. This chain connects TRBV29-1 to TRBJ1-2; the D gene is possibly TRBD1 (5 bases). Sequencing input: PBMCs. This chain's CDR3 is CSVDRGGERREGYTF. The CDR3, as DNA: TGCAGCGTGGACCGTGGGGGGGAGCGACGAGAGGGCTACACCTTC.